The rows below give T cell receptor beta chains drawn from one sample of a study of T cell responses to AZD1222 COVID-19 vaccine. Assay: immunoSEQ multiplex PCR; the TCRdb copy retains only in-frame clones and omits some. The sample lists around 190,000 clones, 90% to 95% occurring once. The sample was peripheral blood, taken 28 days after the second AZD1222 dose. The receptors stem from an adult who received the AZD1222 COVID-19 vaccine. Each CDR3 is given with its conserved first and last residue. D genes are given only for firm matches. A clone size is listed for some rows: how often the clone was seen (once, few, many), or a class if it is expanded.

j_call clone_size v_call d_call cdr3_aa cdr3_nt
TRBJ1-4 - TRBV4-1 TRBD1 CASSAGTGNEKLFF TGCGCCAGCAGCGCCGGGACAGGGAATGAAAAACTGTTTTTT
TRBJ1-3 - TRBV3-1/TRBV3-2 - CASRVRGTGNTIYF TGTGCCAGCAGGGTCCGGGGCACTGGAAACACCATATATTTT
TRBJ2-3 - TRBV10-1 - CASSEWGTGTDTQYF TGCGCCAGCAGTGAGTGGGGGACTGGGACAGATACGCAGTATTTT
TRBJ1-1 - TRBV4-3 TRBD1 CASSPWGQGASDTEAFF TGCGCCAGCAGCCCATGGGGACAGGGGGCATCGGACACTGAAGCTTTCTTT
TRBJ1-4 - TRBV4-3 TRBD1 CASSQTGGAAATNEKLFF TGCGCCAGCAGCCAGACAGGGGGCGCGGCGGCAACTAATGAAAAACTGTTTTTT
TRBJ1-1 - TRBV29-1 TRBD1 CSAGTGGSEAFF TGCAGCGCCGGGACAGGGGGTTCTGAAGCTTTCTTT
TRBJ1-4 - TRBV5-1 - CASSSEAATNEKLFF TGCGCCAGCAGCTCGGAGGCCGCAACTAATGAAAAACTGTTTTTT
TRBJ2-2 once TRBV2 - CASSARGVYSGTGELFF TGTGCCAGCAGCGCCCGGGGAGTATATAGCGGTACCGGGGAGCTGTTTTTT
TRBJ2-6 - TRBV11-2 - CATYRDPPNGANVLTF TGTGCCACGTACCGGGACCCCCCTAATGGGGCCAACGTCCTGACTTTC
TRBJ1-4 - TRBV5-4 - CASSHPAGGNEKLFF TGTGCCAGCAGCCACCCCGCGGGGGGTAATGAAAAACTGTTTTTT
TRBJ1-5 - TRBV9 - CASSATPRDQPQHF TGTGCCAGCAGCGCCACCCCCAGGGATCAGCCCCAGCATTTT
TRBJ2-1 - TRBV19 TRBD2 CASSAGKTSGSSYNEQFF TGTGCCAGTAGTGCCGGAAAGACTAGCGGGAGCTCCTACAATGAGCAGTTCTTC
TRBJ1-6 - TRBV6-5 TRBD1 CASRLRQGGNSPLHF TGTGCCAGCAGACTGAGACAGGGAGGCAATTCACCCCTCCACTTT
TRBJ1-3 many TRBV30 - CAWSGTVRNTIYF TGTGCCTGGAGTGGGACGGTGAGAAACACCATATATTTT
TRBJ2-6 - TRBV7-8 - CASTSTLSGANVLTF TGTGCCAGCACCTCAACCCTCTCTGGGGCCAACGTCCTGACTTTC
TRBJ1-5 - TRBV7-2 TRBD1 CASSPDRDQPQHF TGTGCCAGCAGCCCCGACAGGGACCAGCCCCAGCATTTT
TRBJ2-7 once TRBV7-2 TRBD1 CASSITIHRGQEQYF TGTGCCAGCAGCATCACGATACACAGGGGGCAAGAGCAGTACTTC
TRBJ1-1 - TRBV9 - CASSVGVVTEAFF TGTGCCAGCAGCGTAGGGGTTGTCACTGAAGCTTTCTTT
TRBJ2-7 - TRBV7-2 TRBD1 CASTLGTGNEQYF TGTGCCAGCACCTTAGGGACAGGGAACGAGCAGTACTTC
TRBJ2-3 - TRBV5-5 TRBD1 CASSYTTGATDTQYF TGTGCCAGCAGCTACACGACAGGGGCGACAGATACGCAGTATTTT
TRBJ2-2 - TRBV7-2 - CASSYRGRNTGELFF TGTGCCAGCAGCTACCGAGGGAGAAACACCGGGGAGCTGTTTTTT
TRBJ2-7 - TRBV7-2 - CASSHFYEQYF TGTGCCAGCAGCCACTTCTACGAGCAGTACTTC
TRBJ1-1 - TRBV7-9 - CASSLLGTNTEAFF TGTGCCAGCAGCTTACTGGGGACGAACACTGAAGCTTTCTTT
TRBJ2-2 - TRBV4-1 - CASSQDTGVTGELFF TGCGCCAGCAGCCAAGACACGGGAGTAACCGGGGAGCTGTTTTTT
TRBJ1-1 once TRBV7-8 - CASSLVGQLNTEAFF TGTGCCAGCAGCTTAGTTGGACAGCTGAACACTGAAGCTTTCTTT